These 29 T cell receptor beta chains share one sample of origin, sequenced in a study of blood T cell repertoires in COVID-19. TCRdb's table, derived via immunoSEQ multiplex PCR, lists solely in-frame clones and lacks some. Found here are about 350,000 clones, 75% to 90% of them singletons; the top ten hold around 7.4%. Input material: peripheral blood. These TCRs come from a woman in her sixties or seventies with COVID-19, enrolled during active disease.

The chain has TRBV6-6 and TRBJ2-5; TRBD2 might be the D (5 bases). In germline, CDR1 is MNHNY, CDR2 SVGAGI (reference sequence). The CDR3 is 13 amino acids. V was cut by 6 bases and J by 5 bases, with 13 bases left in between. The CDR3: CASSPGVWETQYF. CDR3 nucleotides: TGTGCCAGCAGCCCCGGGGTTTGGGAGACCCAGTACTTC.

The chain carries TRBV11-3 and TRBJ2-5; 12 nucleotides line up with TRBD2. Germline values: CDR1 SGHNT, CDR2 YENEEA. CDR3 length equals 15 residues. Losses at the gene ends were 5 bases for V and 1 base for J; bases not matched to a gene: 2. This CDR3 reads CASSASGGAQETQYF. The CDR3 nucleotides are TGTGCCAGCAGCGCTAGCGGGGGGGCCCAAGAGACCCAGTACTTC. The full variable domain, in which reference TRBV11-3 and TRBJ2-5 provide the parts outside the CDR3, is EAGVVQSPRYKIIEKKQPVAFWCNPISGHNTLYWYLQNLGQGPELLIRYENEEAVDDSQLPKDRFSAERLKGVDSTLKIQPAELGDSAVYLCASSASGGAQETQYFGPGTRLLVL.

The chain uses TRBV3-1 (or the pseudogene TRBV3-2) and TRBJ2-7, with D hard to call. Germline V gives CDR1 LGHDT, CDR2 YNNKEL (reference sequence). The CDR3 covers 15 residues. The ends were cut back, 1 base at V and 0 bases at J, with 10 bases in the middle. This CDR3 reads CASSQVGGASYEQYF. CDR3 nucleotide sequence: TGTGCCAGCAGCCAAGTTGGCGGAGCCTCCTACGAGCAGTACTTC.

The sample holds one count of this clone. CDR3 loop: CATSDPGQGEETQYF. Written as DNA, the CDR3 is TGTGCCACCAGTGACCCCGGACAGGGGGAAGAGACCCAGTACTTC. This rearrangement joins TRBV24-1 to TRBJ2-5; 10 bases fit TRBD1. Per the germline V gene, CDR1 is KGHDR and CDR2 is SFDVKD. Trimming at V came to 4 bases and at J to 3 bases, leaving 4 bases not matched to a gene. The CDR3 sequence is 15 residues long.

The V and J genes are TRBV13 and TRBJ2-6; perhaps TRBD1 as D (5 bases). V lost 0 bases to trimming and J lost 0 bases, with 9 bases between them. The CDR3 runs to 17 residues. The germline CDR1 and CDR2 sequences are PRHDT and FYEKMQ (reference sequence). CDR3 sequence reads: CASSLGTALSGANVLTF. The CDR3 region has the DNA TGTGCCAGCAGCTTAGGGACAGCCCTCTCTGGGGCCAACGTCCTGACTTTC.

The chain links TRBV6-5 to TRBJ1-1, with D possibly being TRBD1 (6 bases). This CDR3 contains 15 residues. The V and J ends lost 0 bases and 6 bases respectively, with 14 bases between them. Per the germline V gene, CDR1 is MNHEY and CDR2 is SVGAGI. The CDR3 DNA sequence: TGTGCCAGCAGTTACTCAGGGGGTCGGAGCGCTGAAGCTTTCTTT. It yields the protein CASSYSGGRSAEAFF.

This sequence joins TRBV6-5 and TRBJ1-2, with D possibly TRBD1 on 5 matching bases. Germline V gives CDR1 MNHEY, CDR2 SVGAGI. The CDR3 consists of 16 residues. Trimming removed 2 bases at V and 5 bases at J, with 18 bases between. This CDR3 is CASSYGTAGGWYGYTF. The DNA of the CDR3 is TGTGCCAGCAGTTACGGGACGGCGGGGGGTTGGTATGGCTACACCTTC.

The sample holds a few counts of this clone. V gene TRBV19 combines with J gene TRBJ1-3; D call uncertain. The CDR3 has 16 amino acids. Germline V gene lookup returns CDR1 LNHDA and CDR2 SQIVND (reference sequence). With 3 bases removed from V and 7 bases from J, the gap between germline ends came to 19 bases. The DNA for the CDR3 is TGTGCCAGTAGTATCTTCGGGATTAAACGATCGAACACCATATATTTT. This gives the protein CASSIFGIKRSNTIYF.

The chain has TRBV3-1 (or the pseudogene TRBV3-2) and TRBJ1-5; weak D call: TRBD1 (5 bases). CDR1 LGHDT and CDR2 YNNKEL come from the germline V gene (reference sequence). V lost 4 bases, J lost 9 bases, and 19 bases lay in between. The CDR3 is 15 residues long. This CDR3 is CASSPAGIVARPQHF. The DNA for the CDR3 is TGTGCCAGCAGCCCTGCAGGGATTGTCGCCCGGCCCCAGCATTTT.

This chain uses TRBV2 with TRBJ1-1; D possibly corresponds to TRBD1 (6 bases). Germline CDR1 and CDR2: SNHLY and FYNNEI. This CDR3 has 14 amino acids. Trimming removed 6 bases at V and 1 base at J, with 12 bases between. Written as DNA, the CDR3 is TGTGCCAGCAGATTTGACAGGAGGAACACTGAAGCTTTCTTT. It translates to CASRFDRRNTEAFF.

J is TRBJ2-2 and V is TRBV4-3; D is unclear. Germline V lookup: CDR1 LGHNA, CDR2 YSLEER. CDR3 length: 16 amino acids. Trimming pared 0 bases from V and 1 base from J, leaving 9 bases between. The CDR3 DNA reads TGCGCCAGCAGCCAAGAATCGACGGGGAACACCGGGGAGCTGTTTTTT. Translated, it gives CASSQESTGNTGELFF.

The sample holds one count of this clone. This chain's CDR3 is CASSLTDTQYF. The CDR3 nucleotides read TGTGCCAGCAGTCTAACAGATACGCAGTATTTT. The chain couples TRBV6-5 to TRBJ2-3, with D hard to call. The CDR3 contains 11 residues. Trimming shortened V by 5 bases and J by 3 bases, and 3 bases separated the two germline ends. CDR1 and CDR2 from the germline V gene are MNHEY and SVGAGI.

The chain joins TRBV11-2 to TRBJ1-2, with 9 bases identical to TRBD1. Looked up from germline, CDR1 is SGHAT and CDR2 is FQNNGV. J lost 1 base, V lost 4 bases, and 10 bases had no gene match. The CDR3 is made up of 17 amino acids. The DNA for the CDR3 is TGTGCCAGCAGCTCGCTGAATTCGGGACAGGGTAACTATGGCTACACCTTC. Protein: CASSSLNSGQGNYGYTF.

The chain links TRBV27 to TRBJ1-6; TRBD1 might be the D (5 bases). The CDR3 extends over 13 amino acids. CDR1 and CDR2 from the germline V gene are MNHEY and SMNVEV (reference sequence). V was cut by 0 bases and J by 14 bases, with 11 bases left in between. This CDR3 is CASSLSGTGTLHF. CDR3 DNA: TGTGCCAGCAGTTTATCAGGGACTGGTACCCTCCACTTT.

This clone has a single count. This chain links TRBV12-3 or TRBV12-4 with TRBJ1-1; D uncertain. The CDR3 loop spans 12 amino acids. Trimming took 6 bases from V and 4 from J, leaving 9 bases between them. The CDR3 is CASRWAGTEAFF. As DNA, the CDR3 is TGTGCCAGCAGGTGGGCGGGCACTGAAGCTTTCTTT.

The chain employs TRBV4-1 and TRBJ2-5; 9 nucleotides agree with TRBD2. The CDR3 is made up of 17 amino acids. Per germline, CDR1 MGHRA and CDR2 YSYEKL. Losses at the gene ends were 2 bases for V and 2 bases for J; bases not matched to a gene: 9. The CDR3 DNA reads TGCGCCAGCAGCCAAAATGGGGCGGGGGGGGAGCAAGAGACCCAGTACTTC. It encodes CASSQNGAGGEQETQYF.

This chain uses TRBV7-8 with TRBJ1-1; D is unresolved. Germline loops: CDR1 SGHVS, CDR2 FQNEAQ. Trimming stripped 0 bases from V and 3 bases from J, with 8 bases between. The CDR3 contains 14 residues. This CDR3 is CASSLAPADTEAFF. The CDR3, as DNA: TGTGCCAGCAGCTTAGCTCCGGCGGACACTGAAGCTTTCTTT.

The V gene is TRBV5-6, the J gene TRBJ1-5, with a possible D match to TRBD1 (6 bases). CDR3 size: 17 residues. Trimming removed 2 bases at V and 2 bases at J, with 17 bases between. CDR1 SGHDT and CDR2 YYEEEE come from the germline V gene. CDR3 protein: CASSFSGAGVGNQPQHF. CDR3 bases: TGTGCCAGCAGCTTTTCAGGGGCTGGTGTTGGCAATCAGCCCCAGCATTTT.

This clone was seen only a few times. The J gene is TRBJ2-6, the V gene TRBV7-9; D perhaps matches TRBD1 (6 bases). CDR3 length equals 17 residues. From germline, CDR1 is SEHNR and CDR2 FQNEAQ (reference sequence). V gave up 0 bases and J gave up 4 bases, with 13 bases separating them. DNA of the CDR3: TGTGCCAGCAGCTTAGCGATAGGGGGTTCAGGGGCCAACGTCCTGACTTTC. Residues: CASSLAIGGSGANVLTF.

The chain combines TRBV19 with TRBJ1-2; TRBD1 matches 7 bases. The CDR3 spans 13 residues. The germline gives CDR1 LNHDA, CDR2 SQIVND (reference sequence). V gave up 6 bases and J gave up 5 bases; unmatched junction bases: 6. CDR3 sequence (DNA): TGTGCCAGTAGGCCGGGACAGAATTATGGCTACACCTTC. Encoded protein: CASRPGQNYGYTF. Variable domain in full (rest from reference TRBV19 and TRBJ1-2): DGGITQSPKYLFRKEGQNVTLSCEQNLNHDAMYWYRQDPGQGLRLIYYSQIVNDFQKGDIAEGYSVSREKKESFPLTVTSAQKNPTAFYLCASRPGQNYGYTFGSGTRLTVV.

The CDR3 bases are TGTGCTAGTGGTTTGGGGACAACAGGGGGCAATCAGCCCCAGCATTTT. It encodes CASGLGTTGGNQPQHF. The chain uses TRBV12-5 and TRBJ1-5; 7 bases match TRBD1. CDR3 length: 16 residues. Germline values: CDR1 LGHNT, CDR2 FRNRAP. V lost 1 base to trimming and J lost 2 bases; unmatched junction nucleotides: 5.

This clone appeared once. The V gene is TRBV7-9, the J gene TRBJ2-5, with D perhaps matching TRBD2 (6 bases). V shed 8 bases and J shed 5 bases, with 21 bases lying between them. The germline CDR1 and CDR2 sequences are SEHNR and FQNEAQ (reference sequence). The CDR3 runs 15 residues. CDR3 coding DNA: TGTGCCAGCGGGTCTGGGGTTGCGGGATTGGAGACCCAGTACTTC. Translating gives CASGSGVAGLETQYF.

The rearrangement links TRBV19 to TRBJ1-2; TRBD1 aligns across 11 bases. V lost 5 bases to trimming and J lost 4 bases; unmatched junction nucleotides: 6. This CDR3 contains 15 residues. Germline V CDR1 and CDR2: LNHDA, SQIVND (reference sequence). The CDR3 nucleotides are TGTGCCAGTAGTCTAACCGGGACAGGGGGCTATGGCTACACCTTC. Its protein product is CASSLTGTGGYGYTF.

The chain uses TRBV9 and TRBJ2-6; D gene uncertain. Trimming left V 6 bases short and J 0 bases short, with 19 bases between. The CDR3 extends over 18 amino acids. The germline CDR1 and CDR2 sequences are SGDLS and YYNGEE. The CDR3 bases are TGTGCCAGCACCCTTAGCTACACGGCTGGCTCTGGGGCCAACGTCCTGACTTTC. It specifies CASTLSYTAGSGANVLTF.

The chain recombines TRBV6-5 with TRBJ1-2; D may be TRBD1 (6 bases). V was cut by 4 bases and J by 8 bases, with 20 bases left in between. The CDR3 totals 15 residues. The germline CDR1 and CDR2 sequences are MNHEY and SVGAGI. The CDR3 region is CASSSLVAGARGYTF. CDR3 nucleotides: TGTGCCAGCAGTTCACTCGTGGCAGGGGCGCGGGGCTACACCTTC.

The V and J genes are TRBV4-2 and TRBJ1-6, with TRBD1 matching over 7 bases. The V and J ends lost 8 bases and 2 bases, in that order; junction bases with no gene match: 9. Germline V CDR1 and CDR2: LGHNA, YNFKEQ. The CDR3 has 16 amino acids. In DNA form, the CDR3 reads TGTGCCAGCGGTCTCGCTGGGACAGCCTATAATTCACCCCTCCACTTT. This encodes CASGLAGTAYNSPLHF.

The chain couples TRBV29-1 to TRBJ1-2; perhaps TRBD1 as D (6 bases). Per germline, CDR1 SQVTM and CDR2 ANQGSEA. The CDR3 length is 15 residues. V was shortened by 2 bases and J by 0 bases, with 13 bases between the two germline ends. CDR3 protein: CSVELKQGANYGYTF. The CDR3 DNA follows: TGCAGCGTTGAACTAAAACAGGGCGCTAACTATGGCTACACCTTC.

The chain links TRBV5-6 to TRBJ2-5, with 7 bases aligning to TRBD1. The CDR3 runs to 15 residues. The junction had 8 bases not matched to a gene; V was cut back by 4 bases and J by 2 bases. From germline, CDR1 is SGHDT and CDR2 YYEEEE. CDR3 in amino acids: CASSLRGPYQETQYF. CDR3 DNA: TGTGCCAGCAGCCTGAGGGGGCCCTATCAAGAGACCCAGTACTTC.

The chain joins TRBV6-4 to TRBJ2-7; D call uncertain. CDR1 and CDR2 from the germline V gene are MRHNA and SNTAGT. This CDR3 has 13 residues. Deletions cut 3 bases from V and 4 bases from J, with 10 bases between. The DNA of the CDR3 is TGTGCCAGCAGTGAAGAGTTTGTGTACGAGCAGTACTTC. This gives the protein CASSEEFVYEQYF.